This T cell receptor beta chain was profiled in a study of T cells in Graves' hyperthyroidism and ophthalmopathy. This clonotype was detected many times. The target antigen is unknown. The CDR3 regions of TCR beta were amplified from RNA transcripts. The primer set for the first-round RT-PCR of the TCR CDR3 was HTBI. TCRdb re-called the multiplex PCR reads through MiXCR, storing one row per CDR3 protein. Of about 500,000 distinct CDR3 sequences listed, approximately 14% are singletons. This CDR3 is 15 amino acids long. Trimming took off 3 bases at V and 1 base at J, with 12 bases between the two ends. Germline V gives CDR1 KGHSH, CDR2 LQKENI. Whole-study results and caveats: Also found in blood were most expanded thyroid clonotypes above 0.001.

The chain couples TRBV18 to TRBJ2-5; the D call may be TRBD1 or TRBD2 (7 bases each). The receptor was isolated from a woman in her late teens or twenties with Graves' hyperthyroidism. Material: blood. CDR3 amino acids: CASSPTGTTQETQYF. In DNA, the CDR3 is TGTGCCAGCTCACCGACAGGGACTACCCAAGAGACCCAGTACTTC.